The sequence of this T cell receptor beta chain was determined in a study of T cell repertoires in cytomegalovirus infection. Study-level background: Carrying CMV and the relevant HLA type showed in public TCR beta signatures.

TCRdb fed the reads into MiXCR, producing one record per CDR3 protein. Of about 190,000 distinct CDR3 sequences detected, under 30% appear once; the ten largest clones hold roughly 31%. Study findings and constraints: People with CMV and the relevant HLA were identified by cumulative public TCR beta family frequency. Across the ex vivo response, the dominant clonotypes were HLA-C-restricted CMV-specific TCR beta clonotypes.

V was trimmed by 2 bases and J by 0 bases, leaving 7 bases between them. The CDR3 consists of 13 residues. Germline V gene lookup returns CDR1 DFQATT and CDR2 SNEGSKA (reference sequence). Of note for this clonotype: Its antigen is unknown.

Sample: PBMCs. The chain recombines TRBV20-1 with TRBJ1-2; D remains ambiguous. This receptor was identified in a human donor in good health (CMV status not recorded). Some clones in this sample may be carry-over from other donors' samples. This CDR3 is CSARLPTNYGYTF. The CDR3, as DNA: TGCAGTGCTAGACTTCCCACTAACTATGGCTACACCTTC.